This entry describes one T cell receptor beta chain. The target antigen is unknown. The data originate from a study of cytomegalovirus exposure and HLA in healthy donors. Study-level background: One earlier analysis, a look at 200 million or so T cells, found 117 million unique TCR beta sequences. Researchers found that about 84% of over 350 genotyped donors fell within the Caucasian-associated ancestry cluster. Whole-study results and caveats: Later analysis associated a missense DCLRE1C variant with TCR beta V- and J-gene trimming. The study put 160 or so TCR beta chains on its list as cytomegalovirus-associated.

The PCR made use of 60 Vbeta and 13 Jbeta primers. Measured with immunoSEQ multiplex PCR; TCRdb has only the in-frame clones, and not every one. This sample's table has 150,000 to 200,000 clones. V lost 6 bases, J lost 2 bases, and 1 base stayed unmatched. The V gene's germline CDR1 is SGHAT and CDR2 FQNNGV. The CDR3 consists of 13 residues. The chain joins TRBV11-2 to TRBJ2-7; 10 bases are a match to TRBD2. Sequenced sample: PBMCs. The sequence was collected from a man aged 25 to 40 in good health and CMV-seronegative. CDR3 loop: CASRTSGTYEQYF. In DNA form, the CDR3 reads TGTGCCAGCAGAACTAGCGGGACCTACGAGCAGTACTTC.